The 21 T cell receptor beta chains listed next were all sequenced from one sample in a study of blood T cell repertoires in COVID-19. Sequencing used immunoSEQ multiplex PCR; TCRdb keeps in-frame clones, though not all of them. The table lists approximately 190,000 clones, approximately 81% of them singletons. Material for sequencing was peripheral blood. Every receptor here comes from a human donor in a cohort sampled during active COVID-19.

The chain links TRBV14 to TRBJ2-1, with TRBD1 matching 8 bases. The trim removed 4 bases at V and 9 bases at J, leaving 11 bases unmatched. Germline CDR1 is SGHDN and CDR2 is FVKESK. CDR3 size: 15 residues. In nucleotides, the CDR3 is TGTGCCAGCAGCCTAAGACAGGGGAGTGGTGTTGAGCAGTTCTTC. Amino acids: CASSLRQGSGVEQFF.

The V and J genes are TRBV4-2 and TRBJ1-4; D gene ambiguous. From germline, CDR1 is LGHNA and CDR2 YNFKEQ. Deletions cut 4 bases from V and 0 bases from J, with 18 bases between. This CDR3 has 18 amino acids. CDR3 in DNA: TGTGCCAGCAGCCCAGCTAGACTAGACCTGGCAACTAATGAAAAACTGTTTTTT. It codes for CASSPARLDLATNEKLFF.

This clone has just a few counts. The CDR3 protein is CASSPGGAGLGLKLFF. The CDR3 bases are TGTGCCAGCAGTCCCGGGGGGGCAGGTTTAGGCCTAAAACTGTTTTTT. The chain carries TRBV27 and TRBJ1-4, with D possibly being TRBD1 (6 bases). CDR1 MNHEY and CDR2 SMNVEV come from the germline V gene (reference sequence). V gave up 5 bases and J gave up 10 bases, with 23 bases separating them. The CDR3 runs to 16 residues.

This sequence joins TRBV2 and TRBJ2-5; D gene uncertain. Germline values: CDR1 SNHLY, CDR2 FYNNEI. CDR3 length: 11 amino acids. Trimming removed 8 bases at V and 5 bases at J, with 9 bases between. The CDR3 DNA sequence: TGTGCCAGCGCGACACGGGAGACCCAGTACTTC. It is translated as CASATRETQYF.

This chain links TRBV6-5 with TRBJ2-3; TRBD1 agrees at 8 bases. This CDR3 spans 12 amino acids. V shed 4 bases and J 13 bases; nucleotides not matched to a gene: 7. Germline loops: CDR1 MNHEY, CDR2 SVGAGI. Here the CDR3 reads CASSSTGAEKYF. DNA for the CDR3: TGTGCCAGCAGTTCGACAGGGGCCGAGAAGTATTTT.

This chain connects TRBV5-1 to TRBJ2-3; D unresolved. Between the trimmed V and J ends, which lost 0 bases and 5 bases, there was a span of 4 bases. Germline V lookup: CDR1 SGHRS, CDR2 YFSETQ. CDR3 size: 12 residues. CDR3 region: CASSLGVDTQYF. The CDR3 DNA is TGCGCCAGCAGCTTGGGCGTAGATACGCAGTATTTT.

This chain links TRBV10-3 with TRBJ1-2; TRBD1 matches 8 bases. The CDR3 has 16 residues. The ends lost 7 bases at V and 0 bases at J; junction bases unmatched: 10. Germline CDR1 ENHRY, CDR2 SYGVKD. This chain's CDR3 is CAITGGADQANYGYTF. The CDR3 bases are TGTGCCATCACAGGGGGCGCGGACCAAGCTAACTATGGCTACACCTTC.

This clone showed up just once. J is TRBJ2-7 and V is TRBV28; D may be TRBD2 (6 bases). Trimming shortened V by 5 bases and J by 4 bases, and 18 bases separated the two germline ends. CDR1 is MDHEN and CDR2 is SYDVKM in the germline V gene. There are 15 residues in the CDR3. CDR3 DNA sequence: TGTGCCAGCAGTCCCTCGCGGGACGGTTTTTACGAGCAGTACTTC. Translation gives CASSPSRDGFYEQYF.

The chain employs TRBV6-5 and TRBJ1-4, with 7 bases aligning to TRBD1. The germline V gene encodes CDR1 MNHEY and CDR2 SVGAGI. The CDR3 consists of 13 residues. Trimming took 6 bases from V and 4 from J; bases not matched to a gene: 2. CDR3: CASRRQGNEKLFF. The CDR3 bases are TGTGCCAGCAGGCGACAGGGTAATGAAAAACTGTTTTTT.

The chain carries TRBV7-6 and TRBJ2-3; tentative D call: TRBD2 (5 bases). Germline CDR1 and CDR2: SGHVS and FNYEAQ. This CDR3 is 19 amino acids long. Trimming left V 0 bases short and J 3 bases short, with 22 bases between. The CDR3 nucleotides read TGTGCCAGCAGCTTAGCTTTTCGAGGGCAGCAAATTCGGACAGATACGCAGTATTTT. Translated: CASSLAFRGQQIRTDTQYF.

The chain's CDR3 is CASSIDTSGVFNEQFF. The CDR3 coding sequence is TGTGCCAGTAGTATAGATACGAGCGGGGTGTTCAATGAGCAGTTCTTC. The chain couples TRBV19 to TRBJ2-1; 7 nucleotides line up with TRBD2. CDR3 length: 16 residues. Germline V CDR1 and CDR2: LNHDA, SQIVND (reference sequence). V dropped 0 bases and J dropped 6; count of bases not matched to a gene: 8.

The V call is TRBV5-1, the J call TRBJ2-1, with 14 bases matching TRBD2. This CDR3 contains 17 residues. CDR1 and CDR2 (germline): SGHRS, YFSETQ. V shed 4 bases, J shed 4 bases, and the junction held 7 bases outside the gene matches. The CDR3 loop is CASSPGRTSGGYNEQFF. The CDR3 DNA reads as TGCGCCAGCAGCCCCGGACGGACTAGCGGGGGGTACAATGAGCAGTTCTTC.

The chain employs TRBV6-1 and TRBJ1-2; tentative D call: TRBD1 (6 bases). The CDR3 runs to 15 residues. Deletions cut 3 bases from V and 8 bases from J, with 19 bases between. Per the germline V gene, CDR1 is MNHNS and CDR2 is SASEGT. This chain's CDR3 is CASSENVLLGGGYTF. The DNA for the CDR3 is TGTGCCAGCAGTGAGAATGTGTTGTTAGGGGGAGGCTACACCTTC.

V and J are TRBV7-9 and TRBJ2-7, with 7 bases aligning to TRBD1. Trimming at V came to 5 bases and at J to 4 bases, leaving 20 bases not matched to a gene. This CDR3 region has 18 residues. Germline V gene lookup returns CDR1 SEHNR and CDR2 FQNEAQ (reference sequence). CDR3 sequence: CASSTPTGQVPGGYEQYF. In DNA form, the CDR3 reads TGTGCCAGCAGCACCCCCACCGGACAGGTTCCCGGTGGGTACGAGCAGTACTTC.

The gene calls are TRBV7-9 and TRBJ1-4; no clear D gene. Trimming shortened V by 1 base and J by 4 bases, and 7 bases separated the two germline ends. This CDR3 is built from 14 residues. Per the germline V gene, CDR1 is SEHNR and CDR2 is FQNEAQ (reference sequence). The CDR3 loop is CASSLGAGNEKLFF. The CDR3 DNA sequence: TGTGCCAGCAGCTTAGGGGCTGGTAATGAAAAACTGTTTTTT.

The chain joins TRBV6-6 to TRBJ2-5; TRBD1 matches at 8 bases. V gave up 7 bases and J gave up 2 bases; unmatched junction bases: 3. The germline gives CDR1 MNHNY, CDR2 SVGAGI (reference sequence). The CDR3 is 13 residues long. This CDR3 reads CASKNRGQETQYF. The CDR3, as DNA: TGTGCCAGCAAAAACAGGGGGCAAGAGACCCAGTACTTC.

The chain combines TRBV11-3 with TRBJ2-5; possible D gene TRBD2, 5 bases. V lost 5 bases and J 5 bases, leaving 18 bases between the germline ends. Germline CDR1 and CDR2: SGHNT and YENEEA. The CDR3 sequence is 15 residues long. CDR3 DNA: TGTGCCAGCAGCCGTAATCCGGGGTCCCAGGAGACCCAGTACTTC. Its translation: CASSRNPGSQETQYF.

The chain carries TRBV7-2 and TRBJ1-3, with a tentative D call TRBD1 (5 bases). V lost 1 base and J lost 0, with 16 bases in between. Germline V gene data show CDR1 as SGHTA and CDR2 as FQGNSA. The CDR3 totals 18 residues. CDR3 protein: CASSLGGAGRFSGNTIYF. CDR3 sequence (DNA): TGTGCCAGCAGCTTAGGTGGGGCTGGCAGATTCTCTGGAAACACCATATATTTT.

This sequence joins TRBV27 and TRBJ2-5; D is perhaps TRBD2 (6 bases). The CDR3 has 13 residues. In germline, CDR1 is MNHEY, CDR2 SMNVEV (reference sequence). V lost 4 bases and J lost 7, with 13 bases in between. The CDR3 sequence: CASSSGEAGTQYF. CDR3 DNA: TGTGCCAGCAGTTCCGGGGAAGCGGGGACCCAGTACTTC.

This clone was picked up a small number of times. This rearrangement joins TRBV3-1 (or the pseudogene TRBV3-2) to TRBJ1-2; TRBD1 matches 9 bases. CDR1 and CDR2 (germline): LGHDT, YNNKEL (reference sequence). The CDR3 is 14 residues long. J was trimmed by 2 bases and V by 4 bases; bases with no gene match: 2. This CDR3 is CASSLGQGNYGYTF. The CDR3 nucleotides read TGTGCCAGCAGCCTAGGACAGGGGAACTATGGCTACACCTTC.

The rearrangement links TRBV3-1 (or the pseudogene TRBV3-2) to TRBJ1-1; possible D gene TRBD1, 6 bases. Germline V gives CDR1 LGHDT, CDR2 YNNKEL (reference sequence). V lost 4 bases to trimming and J lost 1 base, with 13 bases between them. This CDR3 spans 15 amino acids. The chain's CDR3 is CASSRGGQGNTEAFF. CDR3 nucleotide sequence: TGTGCCAGCAGCCGCGGGGGGCAGGGGAACACTGAAGCTTTCTTT.